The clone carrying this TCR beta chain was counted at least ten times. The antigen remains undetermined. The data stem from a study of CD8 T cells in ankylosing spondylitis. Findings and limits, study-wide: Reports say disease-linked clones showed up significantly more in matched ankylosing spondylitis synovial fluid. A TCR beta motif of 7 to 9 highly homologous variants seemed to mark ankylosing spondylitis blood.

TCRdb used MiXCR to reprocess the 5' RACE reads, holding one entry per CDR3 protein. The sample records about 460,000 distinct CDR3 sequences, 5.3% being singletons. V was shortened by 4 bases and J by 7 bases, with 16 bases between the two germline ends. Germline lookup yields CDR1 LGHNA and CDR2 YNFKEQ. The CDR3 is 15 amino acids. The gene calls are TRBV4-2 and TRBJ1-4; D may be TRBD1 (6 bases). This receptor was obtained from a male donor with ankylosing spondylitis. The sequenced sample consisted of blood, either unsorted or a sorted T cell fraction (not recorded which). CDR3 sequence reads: CASSPNNREGEKLFF. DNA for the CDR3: TGTGCCAGCAGCCCCAATAACAGGGAAGGTGAAAAACTGTTTTTT.